The T cell receptor (beta chain) under discussion was sequenced for a study of naive and memory T cell subsets. Cells stained for CD3, CD4, CD8, CD45RA, CD27 and viability were sorted into four CD45RA/CD27 subsets. Findings of the study overall: Clonotypes are single alpha or beta chains, not paired receptors. TCR abundance followed a power law differing between naive and memory subsets.

This clonotype occurred a few times. Its antigen remains unidentified. The beta constant-region primer was an equimolar mix of two oligonucleotides covering TRBC1 and TRBC2. The ligated cDNA underwent four PCR rounds using SP2 and nested alpha and beta constant-region primers. TCRdb fed the UMI-ligation and nested PCR reads into MiXCR, producing one record per CDR3 protein. The repertoire holds about 23,000 distinct CDR3 sequences, with more than 7% as singletons. Germline assignment: CDR1 MNHEY and CDR2 SMNVEV (reference sequence). The junction had 9 bases not matched to a gene; V was cut back by 4 bases and J by 4 bases. The CDR3 runs to 15 residues.

Material: central memory CD8+ T cells from blood. The source of this sequence is a human donor in good health. The V and J genes are TRBV27 and TRBJ1-2; TRBD1 matches at 7 bases. Here the CDR3 DNA reads TGTGCCAGCAGTTCATCCGACAGGGCCTTCTATGGCTACACCTTC. It is translated as CASSSSDRAFYGYTF.